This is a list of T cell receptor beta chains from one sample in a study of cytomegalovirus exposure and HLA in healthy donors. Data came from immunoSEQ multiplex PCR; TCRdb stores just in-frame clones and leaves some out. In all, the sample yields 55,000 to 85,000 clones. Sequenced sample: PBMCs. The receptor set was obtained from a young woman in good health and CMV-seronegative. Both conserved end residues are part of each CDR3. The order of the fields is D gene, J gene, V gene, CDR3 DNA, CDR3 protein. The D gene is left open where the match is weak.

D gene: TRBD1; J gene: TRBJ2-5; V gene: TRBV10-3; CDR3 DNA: TGTGCCATCAGTGTACAGGGGGAGACCCAGTACTTC; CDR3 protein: CAISVQGETQYF
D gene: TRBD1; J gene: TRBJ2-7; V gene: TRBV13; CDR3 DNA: TGTGCCAGCAGCTGGACAGGGGGGAGCGAGCAGTACTTC; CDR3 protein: CASSWTGGSEQYF
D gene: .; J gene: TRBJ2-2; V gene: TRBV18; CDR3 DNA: TGTGCCAGCTCATCCGTACAGGGTACCGGGGAGCTGTTTTTT; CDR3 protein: CASSSVQGTGELFF
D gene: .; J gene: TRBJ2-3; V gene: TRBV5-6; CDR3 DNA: TGTGCCAGCAGCTTGTGGAGGGGCAATTACGGTACGCAGTATTTT; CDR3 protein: CASSLWRGNYGTQYF
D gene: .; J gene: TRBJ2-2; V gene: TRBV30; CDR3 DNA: TGTGCCTGGAGTGCCTCGGGGGAGCTGTTTTTT; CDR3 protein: CAWSASGELFF
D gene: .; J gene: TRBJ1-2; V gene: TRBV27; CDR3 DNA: TGTGCCAGCAGTGGGGGGGGTTGGGGCTACACCTTC; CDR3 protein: CASSGGGWGYTF
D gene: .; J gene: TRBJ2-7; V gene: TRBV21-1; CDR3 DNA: TGTGCCAGCAGCAAAAGGGGGACAGGGGGAATCTACGAGCAGTACTTC; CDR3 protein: CASSKRGTGGIYEQYF
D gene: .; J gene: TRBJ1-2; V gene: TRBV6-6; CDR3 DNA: TGTGCCAGCGGGCCCGGCGCTAACTATGGCTACACCTTC; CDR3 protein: CASGPGANYGYTF
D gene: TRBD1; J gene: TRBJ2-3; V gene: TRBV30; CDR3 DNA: TGTGCCTGGAGTGTAGGACAGGGGACAGATAAGCAGTATTTT; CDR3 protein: CAWSVGQGTDKQYF
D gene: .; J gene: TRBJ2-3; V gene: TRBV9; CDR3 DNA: TGTGCCAGCAGCGTAGGGGCTGGACAGTACACAGATACGCAGTATTTT; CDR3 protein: CASSVGAGQYTDTQYF
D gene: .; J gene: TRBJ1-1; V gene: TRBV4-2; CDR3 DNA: TGTGCCAGCAGCCAAGCCGGGCTGGGGCTGGGTTCCACTGAAGCTTTCTTT; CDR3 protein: CASSQAGLGLGSTEAFF
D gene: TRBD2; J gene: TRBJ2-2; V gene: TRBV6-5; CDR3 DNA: TGTGCCAGCAGTCGGCGTAGCGGGGGATCCGGGGAGCTGTTTTTT; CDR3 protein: CASSRRSGGSGELFF
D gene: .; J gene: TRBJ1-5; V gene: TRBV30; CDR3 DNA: TGTGCCTGGAGCCCACGCGGGGGCGGTCAGCCCCAGCATTTT; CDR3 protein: CAWSPRGGGQPQHF
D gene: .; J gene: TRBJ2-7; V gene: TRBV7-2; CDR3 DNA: TGTGCCAGCAGCTTAAGGACTGGCACGCCCTACGAGCAGTACTTC; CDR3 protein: CASSLRTGTPYEQYF
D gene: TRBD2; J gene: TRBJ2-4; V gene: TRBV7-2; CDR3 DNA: TGTGCCAGCAGCGCCTTTAGCGGGGGGCGTCCAAACATTCAGTACTTC; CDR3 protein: CASSAFSGGRPNIQYF
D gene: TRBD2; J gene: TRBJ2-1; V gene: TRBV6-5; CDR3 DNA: TGTGCCAGCAGTTACACGGGACTAGCAACCTACAATGAGCAGTTCTTC; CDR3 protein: CASSYTGLATYNEQFF